This T cell receptor beta chain emerged from a study of blood T cell repertoires in COVID-19. V gave up 4 bases and J gave up 4 bases; unmatched junction bases: 4. The length of the CDR3 is 15 residues. The V gene's germline CDR1 is LNHDA and CDR2 SQIVND (reference sequence). Profiled with immunoSEQ multiplex PCR; TCRdb holds only in-frame clones, not every one. The profile shows under 85,000 clones, 85% to 90% of them singletons. This sequence joins TRBV19 and TRBJ2-1; 10 nucleotides align to TRBD2. The source material was peripheral blood. The source of this sequence is a man between 65 and 85 years old with active or convalescent COVID-19. CDR3 nucleotide sequence: TGTGCCAGTAGTACCGGACTAGCGGCTTACAATGAGCAGTTCTTC. Its protein product is CASSTGLAAYNEQFF.